Presented here are 6 T cell receptor beta chains from one specimen sequenced in a study of blood T cells in healthy people across ages. PCR was performed a second time for 7 to 11 cycles using a sample-barcoded 5' primer and a J-beta primer mix. TCRdb reanalysed the 5' RACE reads using MiXCR and keeps one entry per CDR3 protein. The sample has 450,000 to 600,000 distinct CDR3 sequences, around a quarter seen once; the top ten hold 3.6%. The same sample was also studied in work on T cells of mothers and their children.

Sequencing was done on a sample of blood. Receptors originate from a boy between 2 and 15 years old in good health.

The chain joins TRBV25-1 to TRBJ2-5; D ambiguous. CDR1 MGHDK and CDR2 SYGVNS come from the germline V gene. Trimming shortened V by 7 bases and J by 5 bases, and 14 bases separated the two germline ends. The CDR3 consists of 13 residues. This CDR3 is CASTSQVGETQYF. The CDR3 DNA reads TGTGCCAGCACCTCTCAGGTGGGGGAGACCCAGTACTTC.

This rearrangement joins TRBV5-4 to TRBJ2-4, with D possibly matching TRBD2 (5 bases). Trimming pared 0 bases from V and 7 bases from J, leaving 14 bases between. This CDR3 comprises 15 residues. In germline, CDR1 is SGHNT, CDR2 YYREEE (reference sequence). The CDR3: CASSLDGSTGNIQYF. The CDR3, as DNA: TGTGCCAGCAGCTTGGACGGCTCAACGGGGAACATTCAGTACTTC.

The genes are TRBV5-1 and TRBJ2-3; D possibly corresponds to TRBD2 (7 bases). V lost 4 bases and J lost 5, with 14 bases in between. The V gene's germline CDR1 is SGHRS and CDR2 YFSETQ. The CDR3 is 14 residues long. CDR3 DNA sequence: TGCGCCAGCAGCGTCTCGGGGGGCCAAGATACGCAGTATTTT. It translates to CASSVSGGQDTQYF.

The gene calls are TRBV27 and TRBJ2-3; D gene uncertain. This CDR3 contains 12 residues. CDR1 is MNHEY, CDR2 SMNVEV, per germline (reference sequence). With 6 bases removed from V and 6 bases from J, the gap between germline ends came to 10 bases. CDR3 region: CASSGGRDTQYF. Here the CDR3 DNA reads TGTGCCAGCAGCGGCGGAAGGGATACGCAGTATTTT.

This chain joins TRBV4-3 and TRBJ1-5, with unresolved D. The CDR3 covers 15 residues. Germline V lookup: CDR1 LGHNA, CDR2 YSLEER. Trimming removed 0 bases from V and 0 bases from J, with 6 bases in between. Here the CDR3 reads CASSQDYSSNQPQHF. In nucleotides, the CDR3 is TGCGCCAGCAGCCAAGATTACAGTAGCAATCAGCCCCAGCATTTT.

On this clonotype: The junction shows a germline mismatch at one end, possibly a read error. The chain couples TRBV7-9 to TRBJ2-5; possible D gene TRBD2, 7 bases. This CDR3 spans 11 amino acids. CDR1 and CDR2 from the germline V gene are SEHNR and FQNEAQ (reference sequence). The CDR3: CAVGGAETRYF. The CDR3 DNA follows: TGTGCCGTGGGGGGGGCGGAGACCCGGTACTTC. Variable domain in full (rest from reference TRBV7-9 and TRBJ2-5): DTGVSQNPRHKITKRGQNVTFRCDPISEHNRLYWYRQTLGQGPEFLTYFQNEAQLEKSRLLSDRFSAERPKGSFSTLEIQRTEQGDSAMYLCAVGGAETRYFGPGTRLLVL.